Following are 21 T cell receptor beta chains from one sample sequenced in a study of blood T cell repertoires in COVID-19 (dated by TCRdb to 2020 to 2022). Library preparation used the immunoSEQ multiplex PCR assay. TCRdb took over this immuneACCESS table, retaining in-frame rearrangements with V and J assigned. Such tables are incomplete; in checked studies, under half of the missing clones stem from an unresolved V gene, and the remainder is unexplained. A total of about 380,000 clones appear in this sample, approximately 80% of them only once. The ten largest clones represent about 1% of the sample. Sequencing was carried out using peripheral blood. Source of these receptors: a human donor with acute or convalescent COVID-19. The donor label of this sample is uncertain.

The chain couples TRBV20-1 to TRBJ2-1; 10 bases align to TRBD2. V was pared by 3 bases and J by 0 bases, with 11 bases of the junction left unmatched. Germline V gene data show CDR1 as DFQATT and CDR2 as SNEGSKA (reference sequence). There are 18 residues in the CDR3. The CDR3 reads CSASGLAGVLSSYNEQFF. CDR3 nucleotides: TGCAGTGCTAGTGGTCTAGCGGGGGTGTTGAGCTCCTACAATGAGCAGTTCTTC.

Here the CDR3 reads CASSTGTGTGVTF. DNA of the CDR3: TGTGCCAGCAGCACCGGGACAGGGACAGGGGTAACCTTC. V is TRBV5-5 and J is TRBJ1-2, with 10 bases aligning to TRBD1. Germline V gives CDR1 SGHKS, CDR2 YYEKEE (reference sequence). This CDR3 comprises 13 residues. V was pared by 4 bases and J by 14 bases, with 11 bases of the junction left unmatched. Full variable domain (rest looked up from reference TRBV5-5 and TRBJ1-2): DAGVTQSPTHLIKTRGQQVTLRCSPISGHKSVSWYQQVLGQGPQFIFQYYEKEERGRGNFPDRFSARQFPNYSSELNVNALLLGDSALYLCASSTGTGTGVTFGSGTRLTVV.

The J gene is TRBJ2-1, the V gene TRBV29-1; 7 bases line up with TRBD1. The CDR3 has 15 amino acids. CDR1 and CDR2 from the germline V gene are SQVTM and ANQGSEA. The ends lost 2 bases at V and 3 bases at J; junction bases unmatched: 7. For the CDR3, the DNA is TGCAGCGTTGAAACAGGGGCCGCCAACTACAATGAGCAGTTCTTC. The encoded protein is CSVETGAANYNEQFF.

This clone turned up a few times. V is TRBV3-1 (or the pseudogene TRBV3-2) and J is TRBJ2-7; 9 bases are shared with TRBD2. The V gene end was trimmed by 5 bases and the J gene end by 4 bases; junction bases not matched to a gene: 9. The germline CDR1 and CDR2 sequences are LGHDT and YNNKEL (reference sequence). CDR3 length: 15 amino acids. CDR3 residues: CASSSASGKFYEQYF. The CDR3 nucleotides are TGTGCCAGCAGCTCCGCTAGCGGGAAGTTTTACGAGCAGTACTTC.

The chain links TRBV2 to TRBJ2-1; 10 nucleotides line up with TRBD2. Germline loops: CDR1 SNHLY, CDR2 FYNNEI. CDR3 length equals 14 residues. V gave up 5 bases and J gave up 10 bases; unmatched junction bases: 8. The CDR3 DNA is TGTGCCAGCAGTCGACTAGCGGGCGTGGGGGAGCAGTTCTTC. This gives the protein CASSRLAGVGEQFF.

The sample holds a few counts of this clone. The rearrangement links TRBV4-1 to TRBJ2-1; 13 positions match TRBD2. V dropped 4 bases and J dropped 5; count of bases not matched to a gene: 8. Germline values: CDR1 MGHRA, CDR2 YSYEKL. This CDR3 comprises 17 residues. DNA of the CDR3: TGCGCCAGCAGCCCGCCCGTGACTAGCGGGGGGCACAATGAGCAGTTCTTC. It specifies CASSPPVTSGGHNEQFF.

The V call is TRBV10-1, the J call TRBJ2-2; D gene unclear. Trimming shortened V by 4 bases and J by 6 bases, and 6 bases separated the two germline ends. The length of the CDR3 is 12 residues. CDR1 and CDR2 from the germline V gene are WNHNN and SYGVQD (reference sequence). The CDR3 sequence is CASSGRSGELFF. CDR3 nucleotides: TGCGCCAGCAGTGGCAGGTCCGGGGAGCTGTTTTTT.

The chain uses TRBV29-1 and TRBJ2-5; D possibly corresponds to TRBD1 (6 bases). Germline values: CDR1 SQVTM, CDR2 ANQGSEA. Trimming cost V 6 bases and J 0 bases, with 11 bases left between them. The CDR3 runs to 13 residues. The CDR3 here is CSVAGTHQETQYF. The CDR3 coding sequence is TGCAGCGTAGCCGGGACACACCAAGAGACCCAGTACTTC. Full variable domain (missing parts from reference TRBV29-1 and TRBJ2-5): SAVISQKPSRDICQRGTSLTIQCQVDSQVTMMFWYRQQPGQSLTLIATANQGSEATYESGFVIDKFPISRPNLTFSTLTVSNMSPEDSSIYLCSVAGTHQETQYFGPGTRLLVL.

The chain has TRBV18 and TRBJ1-1; D might be TRBD1 (5 bases). Germline CDR1 is KGHSH and CDR2 is LQKENI. Trimming stripped 0 bases from V and 4 bases from J, with 9 bases between. The CDR3 has 14 residues. CDR3 coding DNA: TGTGCCAGCTCACCACCGCCAGGGATCACTGAAGCTTTCTTT. The encoded protein is CASSPPPGITEAFF.

The CDR3 DNA follows: TGTGCCAGCAGCCCCGGACAGGGGGCAAGGAGCTCTGGAAACACCATATATTTT. The encoded protein is CASSPGQGARSSGNTIYF. This sequence joins TRBV5-4 and TRBJ1-3, with 11 bases lining up with TRBD1. Per the germline V gene, CDR1 is SGHNT and CDR2 is YYREEE (reference sequence). The V and J ends lost 4 bases and 0 bases, in that order; junction bases with no gene match: 9. This CDR3 region has 18 residues.

The chain recombines TRBV3-1 (or the pseudogene TRBV3-2) with TRBJ2-1; 13 bases fit TRBD2. This CDR3 is built from 15 residues. The V segment lost 4 bases and the J segment 7 bases; nucleotides outside the gene matches: 4. Germline lookup yields CDR1 LGHDT and CDR2 YNNKEL (reference sequence). CDR3 nucleotide sequence: TGTGCCAGCAGCCGGACTAGCGGGGGTCCGAATGAGCAGTTCTTC. Translating it yields CASSRTSGGPNEQFF.

V gene TRBV5-1 combines with J gene TRBJ1-2; 8 bases align to TRBD1. CDR1 and CDR2 (germline): SGHRS, YFSETQ. The CDR3 is made up of 16 amino acids. Trimming at V came to 3 bases and at J to 0 bases, leaving 7 bases not matched to a gene. CDR3 coding DNA: TGCGCCAGCAGCTGGGGACAGGCAACTACTAACTATGGCTACACCTTC. As protein: CASSWGQATTNYGYTF.

The gene calls are TRBV5-5 and TRBJ2-4; 7 positions match TRBD1. Germline lookup yields CDR1 SGHKS and CDR2 YYEKEE (reference sequence). The CDR3 is 18 residues long. The V gene end was trimmed by 0 bases and the J gene end by 8 bases; junction bases not matched to a gene: 17. In nucleotides, the CDR3 is TGTGCCAGCAGCTTGGGAGAGGGGGCTCCTAAACCTAGGGACATTCAGTACTTC. This encodes CASSLGEGAPKPRDIQYF.

V usage is TRBV5-6 and J usage is TRBJ1-2; D may be TRBD1 (5 bases). This CDR3 has 16 amino acids. Trimming removed 0 bases from V and 7 bases from J, with 19 bases in between. Germline values: CDR1 SGHDT, CDR2 YYEEEE. CDR3 in amino acids: CASSLATGSITGGYTF. As DNA, the CDR3 is TGTGCCAGCAGCTTGGCTACGGGCAGCATAACAGGTGGCTACACCTTC.

This clone occurred once. The chain couples TRBV3-1 (or the pseudogene TRBV3-2) to TRBJ2-7, with 8 bases lining up with TRBD2. The CDR3 extends over 15 amino acids. Looked up from germline, CDR1 is LGHDT and CDR2 is YNNKEL (reference sequence). The J segment lost 3 bases and the V segment lost 1 base, leaving 5 bases of the junction unmatched. This chain's CDR3 is CASSQGSGGIYEQYF. The DNA of the CDR3 is TGTGCCAGCAGCCAAGGTTCGGGAGGGATCTACGAGCAGTACTTC.

This clone was detected once. The gene calls are TRBV4-2 and TRBJ1-1; a weak D match, TRBD1 (5 bases). Germline loops: CDR1 LGHNA, CDR2 YNFKEQ. The CDR3 spans 16 residues. Between the trimmed V and J ends, which lost 1 base and 0 bases, there was a span of 12 bases. The CDR3 DNA reads as TGTGCCAGCAGCCAAGTACGGGCGGGGGTGAACACTGAAGCTTTCTTT. It specifies CASSQVRAGVNTEAFF.

J is TRBJ1-2 and V is TRBV5-1; TRBD1 might be the D (6 bases). CDR1 and CDR2 (germline): SGHRS, YFSETQ. There are 15 residues in the CDR3. With 0 bases removed from V and 4 bases from J, the gap between germline ends came to 13 bases. Written as DNA, the CDR3 is TGCGCCAGCAGCTTGGGTGGCTCAGGGGTCTATGGCTACACCTTC. Amino acids: CASSLGGSGVYGYTF.

J is TRBJ1-6 and V is TRBV28, with 9 positions matching TRBD1. With V trimmed by 3 bases and J by 10 bases, 7 bases remained unmatched. The CDR3 is 15 amino acids. Per germline, CDR1 MDHEN and CDR2 SYDVKM. The chain's CDR3 is CASSLGQGRNSPLHF. The CDR3 region has the DNA TGTGCCAGCAGTTTGGGACAGGGTAGAAACTCACCCCTCCACTTT.

The chain has TRBV5-5 and TRBJ1-5; possibly TRBD1 for D (6 bases). Per germline, CDR1 SGHKS and CDR2 YYEKEE (reference sequence). This CDR3 has 15 amino acids. Between the trimmed V and J ends, which lost 4 bases and 8 bases, there was a span of 19 bases. DNA for the CDR3: TGTGCCAGCAGCATATCGGGACAAAGGGTGGAGCCCCAGCATTTT. This translates into CASSISGQRVEPQHF.

The chain is built from TRBV3-1 (or the pseudogene TRBV3-2) and TRBJ1-4; a possible D gene is TRBD1 (5 bases). Germline CDR1 reads LGHDT; CDR2 reads YNNKEL (reference sequence). The CDR3 has 12 residues. Trimming took 0 bases from V and 11 from J, leaving 7 bases between them. DNA for the CDR3: TGTGCCAGCAGCCAAGATAGGGGTAAACTGTTTTTT. Its translation: CASSQDRGKLFF.

V is TRBV5-4 and J is TRBJ1-5, with 9 nucleotides matching TRBD1. The ends lost 2 bases at V and 3 bases at J; junction bases unmatched: 0. This CDR3 is built from 14 residues. The V gene's germline CDR1 is SGHNT and CDR2 YYREEE (reference sequence). CDR3 loop: CASSLQGANQPQHF. The CDR3 DNA sequence: TGTGCCAGCAGCTTACAGGGGGCCAATCAGCCCCAGCATTTT.